The rows below give T cell receptor beta chains drawn from one sample of a study of blood T cell repertoires in COVID-19. Data came from immunoSEQ multiplex PCR; TCRdb stores just in-frame clones and leaves some out. The table shows about 220,000 clones, with around 89% occurring only once. The sequenced material came from PBMCs or T cells enriched from blood (not recorded which). The source of these receptors is a woman aged 35 to 49 with acute COVID-19. The CDR3 runs from the conserved cysteine through the conserved F or W. Fields, in order: CDR3 length, J gene, V gene, clone size, D gene, CDR3 protein, CDR3 DNA. The D gene is left open where the match is weak. Clone sizes are given selectively: once, few, many, or a class where the clone is expanded.

cdr3_length: 16
j_call: TRBJ1-1
v_call: TRBV19
clone_size: -
d_call: -
cdr3_aa: CASSNVRGAGLTEAFF
cdr3_nt: TGTGCCAGTAGTAACGTGCGGGGGGCCGGGTTGACTGAAGCTTTCTTT

cdr3_length: 15
j_call: TRBJ2-1
v_call: TRBV27
clone_size: -
d_call: -
cdr3_aa: CASSPSGRRYNEQFF
cdr3_nt: TGTGCCAGCAGTCCCTCGGGGAGGAGATACAATGAGCAGTTCTTC

cdr3_length: 13
j_call: TRBJ2-1
v_call: TRBV19
clone_size: -
d_call: -
cdr3_aa: CASSRLPYNEQFF
cdr3_nt: TGTGCCAGTAGTCGTCTCCCCTACAATGAGCAGTTCTTC

cdr3_length: 15
j_call: TRBJ1-5
v_call: TRBV25-1
clone_size: -
d_call: -
cdr3_aa: CASRNPDRFNQPQHF
cdr3_nt: TGTGCCAGCAGAAACCCAGACAGATTCAATCAGCCCCAGCATTTT

cdr3_length: 14
j_call: TRBJ2-5
v_call: TRBV5-6
clone_size: -
d_call: -
cdr3_aa: CASSFEMGRKTQYF
cdr3_nt: TGTGCCAGCAGCTTTGAAATGGGGAGGAAGACCCAGTACTTC

cdr3_length: 16
j_call: TRBJ1-3
v_call: TRBV6-5
clone_size: few
d_call: -
cdr3_aa: CASSYSAGTTGNTIYF
cdr3_nt: TGTGCCAGCAGTTACTCAGCAGGGACAACTGGAAACACCATATATTTT

cdr3_length: 15
j_call: TRBJ1-5
v_call: TRBV12-5
clone_size: few
d_call: -
cdr3_aa: CASGSGRGFRQPQHF
cdr3_nt: TGTGCTAGTGGTTCTGGCCGAGGTTTCCGTCAGCCCCAGCATTTT

cdr3_length: 15
j_call: TRBJ1-6
v_call: TRBV2
clone_size: -
d_call: -
cdr3_aa: CASSDRVAYNSPLHF
cdr3_nt: TGTGCCAGCAGTGACAGGGTGGCCTATAATTCACCCCTCCACTTT

cdr3_length: 15
j_call: TRBJ1-2
v_call: TRBV19
clone_size: -
d_call: -
cdr3_aa: CASSIFARPNYGYTF
cdr3_nt: TGTGCCAGTAGTATTTTCGCCAGGCCTAACTATGGCTACACCTTC

cdr3_length: 15
j_call: TRBJ2-1
v_call: TRBV3-1/TRBV3-2
clone_size: -
d_call: TRBD2
cdr3_aa: CASSDPGTSGNEQFF
cdr3_nt: TGTGCCAGCAGCGATCCCGGGACTAGCGGCAATGAGCAGTTCTTC

cdr3_length: 13
j_call: TRBJ2-5
v_call: TRBV5-5
clone_size: -
d_call: -
cdr3_aa: CASSAPDRETQYF
cdr3_nt: TGTGCCAGCAGCGCACCCGACAGGGAGACCCAGTACTTC

cdr3_length: 16
j_call: TRBJ1-5
v_call: TRBV19
clone_size: -
d_call: -
cdr3_aa: CASSIGTVSFNQPQHF
cdr3_nt: TGTGCCAGTAGTATAGGAACAGTAAGTTTCAATCAGCCCCAGCATTTT

cdr3_length: 16
j_call: TRBJ2-1
v_call: TRBV18
clone_size: few
d_call: TRBD2
cdr3_aa: CASSLGTSGGAKEQFF
cdr3_nt: TGTGCCAGCTCACTCGGGACTAGCGGGGGGGCAAAGGAGCAGTTCTTC

cdr3_length: 12
j_call: TRBJ2-1
v_call: TRBV1
clone_size: -
d_call: -
cdr3_aa: CTSSQNSGEQFF
cdr3_nt: TGCACCAGCAGCCAAAACTCAGGTGAGCAGTTCTTC

cdr3_length: 14
j_call: TRBJ1-1
v_call: TRBV7-9
clone_size: -
d_call: -
cdr3_aa: CASSDPGLNTEAFF
cdr3_nt: TGTGCCAGCAGCGACCCAGGGCTGAACACTGAAGCTTTCTTT

cdr3_length: 16
j_call: TRBJ1-6
v_call: TRBV4-3
clone_size: -
d_call: TRBD1
cdr3_aa: CASSQGPTGSNSPLHF
cdr3_nt: TGCGCCAGCAGCCAAGGACCGACAGGGAGTAATTCACCCCTCCACTTT

cdr3_length: 12
j_call: TRBJ2-6
v_call: TRBV12-3/TRBV12-4
clone_size: -
d_call: -
cdr3_aa: CAITTGANVLTF
cdr3_nt: TGTGCCATTACAACGGGGGCCAACGTCCTGACTTTC

cdr3_length: 15
j_call: TRBJ2-5
v_call: TRBV7-2
clone_size: -
d_call: TRBD2
cdr3_aa: CASSSSGGPTETQYF
cdr3_nt: TGTGCCAGCAGCTCCAGCGGGGGGCCGACGGAGACCCAGTACTTC

cdr3_length: 14
j_call: TRBJ1-5
v_call: TRBV18
clone_size: -
d_call: TRBD1
cdr3_aa: CASSPLTGDQPQHF
cdr3_nt: TGTGCCAGCTCACCTCTGACAGGGGACCAGCCCCAGCATTTT

cdr3_length: 13
j_call: TRBJ2-7
v_call: TRBV7-9
clone_size: -
d_call: -
cdr3_aa: CASSVTGSYEQYF
cdr3_nt: TGTGCCAGCAGCGTTACAGGGTCCTACGAGCAGTACTTC

cdr3_length: 13
j_call: TRBJ1-2
v_call: TRBV2
clone_size: few
d_call: TRBD1
cdr3_aa: CASSDYRGNGYTF
cdr3_nt: TGTGCCAGCAGTGACTACAGGGGAAATGGCTACACCTTC

cdr3_length: 16
j_call: TRBJ2-1
v_call: TRBV19
clone_size: -
d_call: TRBD2
cdr3_aa: CASSLTSSGSYNEQFF
cdr3_nt: TGTGCCAGTAGCCTGACTAGTAGCGGGTCCTACAATGAGCAGTTCTTC

cdr3_length: 17
j_call: TRBJ1-6
v_call: TRBV7-2
clone_size: -
d_call: -
cdr3_aa: CASSLEVRSSYNSPLHF
cdr3_nt: TGTGCCAGCAGCTTAGAGGTACGGAGCTCCTATAATTCACCCCTCCACTTT

cdr3_length: 13
j_call: TRBJ2-3
v_call: TRBV7-9
clone_size: -
d_call: -
cdr3_aa: CASSLGGLDTQYF
cdr3_nt: TGTGCCAGCAGCTTAGGGGGCTTAGATACGCAGTATTTT

cdr3_length: 17
j_call: TRBJ2-3
v_call: TRBV7-9
clone_size: -
d_call: -
cdr3_aa: CASSLGGRVAGTDTQYF
cdr3_nt: TGTGCCAGCAGCTTAGGAGGGCGTGTGGCCGGCACAGATACGCAGTATTTT

cdr3_length: 12
j_call: TRBJ1-5
v_call: TRBV6-2/TRBV6-3
clone_size: -
d_call: -
cdr3_aa: CASSYLAQPQHF
cdr3_nt: TGTGCCAGCAGTTACCTGGCTCAGCCCCAGCATTTT

cdr3_length: 15
j_call: TRBJ2-1
v_call: TRBV14
clone_size: few
d_call: TRBD1
cdr3_aa: CASSPKTGPRFGWFF
cdr3_nt: TGTGCCAGCAGTCCGAAGACAGGGCCGCGATTTGGGTGGTTCTTC

cdr3_length: 12
j_call: TRBJ1-2
v_call: TRBV6-5
clone_size: -
d_call: -
cdr3_aa: CASSPPQGGYTF
cdr3_nt: TGTGCCAGCAGCCCCCCCCAGGGTGGCTACACCTTC

cdr3_length: 13
j_call: TRBJ2-1
v_call: TRBV24-1
clone_size: once
d_call: -
cdr3_aa: CATSDRESNEQFF
cdr3_nt: TGTGCCACCAGTGATCGGGAGAGCAATGAGCAGTTCTTC

cdr3_length: 14
j_call: TRBJ1-1
v_call: TRBV27
clone_size: -
d_call: -
cdr3_aa: CASSPGGWNTEAFF
cdr3_nt: TGTGCCAGCAGTCCGGGGGGGTGGAACACTGAAGCTTTCTTT

cdr3_length: 14
j_call: TRBJ1-2
v_call: TRBV25-1
clone_size: -
d_call: -
cdr3_aa: CASSDPGRNYGYTF
cdr3_nt: TGTGCCAGCAGTGATCCGGGTAGGAACTATGGCTACACCTTC

cdr3_length: 16
j_call: TRBJ2-6
v_call: TRBV7-9
clone_size: -
d_call: -
cdr3_aa: CASSRPQGRGANVLTF
cdr3_nt: TGTGCCAGCAGCCGGCCCCAGGGGAGAGGGGCCAACGTCCTGACTTTC